The 29 T cell receptor beta chains reported below all come from one sample, sequenced in a study of type 1 regulatory T cells. TCRdb re-called the reads with MiXCR, one entry per CDR3 protein. Of about 24,000 distinct CDR3 sequences detected, 55% to 75% appear once; the ten largest clones hold around an eighth. Their antigen targets remain unknown. Sample: cultured T cells, either the whole culture or a sorted T cell fraction (not recorded which). The subset here: Tr1-enriched cell product generated in vitro against host alloantigens. The receptors stem from a human donor in good health.

The CDR3 DNA sequence: TGCAGCTTTCGGAGGGACACTGAAGCTTTCTTT. Its translation: CSFRRDTEAFF. The gene calls are TRBV29-1 and TRBJ1-1; the D is unclear. Trimming stripped 8 bases from V and 3 bases from J, with 10 bases between. The CDR3 contains 11 residues. Per the germline V gene, CDR1 is SQVTM and CDR2 is ANQGSEA.

This clonotype was seen only once. The chain recombines TRBV9 with TRBJ2-5; D is unclear. This CDR3 region has 16 residues. With 0 bases removed from V and 2 bases from J, the gap between germline ends came to 14 bases. Germline V gene lookup returns CDR1 SGDLS and CDR2 YYNGEE. DNA of the CDR3: TGTGCCAGCAGCGTAGCTCCGGTTTCAGGACAAGAGACCCAGTACTTC. Translated, it gives CASSVAPVSGQETQYF.

This sequence joins TRBV6-5 and TRBJ1-2; weak D call: TRBD1 (5 bases). V was trimmed by 7 bases and J by 4 bases, leaving 13 bases between them. The CDR3 runs to 13 residues. Germline lookup yields CDR1 MNHEY and CDR2 SVGAGI. DNA of the CDR3: TGTGCCAGCACCTCGGCGGGGGTCTATGGCTACACCTTC. Protein: CASTSAGVYGYTF.

This chain connects TRBV7-9 to TRBJ1-4; D ambiguous. The CDR3 runs to 11 residues. Trimming removed 3 bases at V and 8 bases at J, with 4 bases between. The germline V gene has CDR1 SEHNR and CDR2 FQNEAQ (reference sequence). The CDR3 nucleotides are TGTGCCAGCAGCTTCAAGGAAAAACTGTTTTTT. It codes for CASSFKEKLFF.

This rearrangement joins TRBV12-3 or TRBV12-4 to TRBJ2-5; D gene unclear. The CDR3 sequence is 13 residues long. The V gene lost 7 bases and the J gene lost 1 base, with 10 bases spanning the gap. This chain's CDR3 is CASKFGGQETQYF. The DNA of the CDR3 is TGTGCCAGCAAGTTTGGCGGCCAAGAGACCCAGTACTTC.

This chain links TRBV7-3 with TRBJ2-3; D remains ambiguous. V lost 0 bases to trimming and J lost 0 bases, with 4 bases between them. The CDR3 has 14 residues. Germline CDR1 reads SGHTA; CDR2 reads FQGTGA. Written as DNA, the CDR3 is TGTGCCAGCAGCTTAACGTTCAGCACAGATACGCAGTATTTT. As protein: CASSLTFSTDTQYF. Looking up the rest from reference TRBV7-3 and TRBJ2-3 gives the full variable domain: GAGVSQTPSNKVTEKGKYVELRCDPISGHTALYWYRQSLGQGPEFLIYFQGTGAADDSGLPNDRFFAVRPEGSVSTLKIQRTERGDSAVYLCASSLTFSTDTQYFGPGTRLTVL.

The chain carries TRBV20-1 and TRBJ1-6; D not resolved. Germline V gene lookup returns CDR1 DFQATT and CDR2 SNEGSKA (reference sequence). This CDR3 comprises 15 residues. Trimming pared 6 bases from V and 9 bases from J, leaving 21 bases between. Here the CDR3 reads CSARSTALELSPLHF. In DNA form, the CDR3 reads TGCAGTGCCAGGTCCACAGCCTTAGAGCTTTCACCCCTCCACTTT.

This rearrangement joins TRBV3-1 to TRBJ2-2; 8 bases are a match to TRBD2. CDR1 is LGHDT, CDR2 YNNKEL, per germline (reference sequence). With V trimmed by 1 base and J by 1 base, 5 bases remained unmatched. The CDR3 spans 17 residues. The CDR3 DNA follows: TGTGCCAGCAGCCAAGCAAAGCTAGCGGGGAACACCGGGGAGCTGTTTTTT. It is translated as CASSQAKLAGNTGELFF.

The chain has TRBV12-3 or TRBV12-4 and TRBJ1-4; D uncertain. This CDR3 contains 13 residues. The V and J ends lost 5 bases and 7 bases respectively, with 11 bases between them. The CDR3 here is CASSRGPGEKLFF. CDR3 bases: TGTGCCAGCAGTCGAGGTCCCGGTGAAAAACTGTTTTTT.

This chain joins TRBV7-2 and TRBJ1-1, with unresolved D. The CDR3 is 14 residues long. Trimming removed 4 bases from V and 0 bases from J, with 9 bases in between. Germline CDR1 is SGHTA and CDR2 is FQGNSA. The chain's CDR3 is CASSWNTMNTEAFF. For the CDR3, the DNA is TGTGCCAGCAGCTGGAACACCATGAACACTGAAGCTTTCTTT.

The genes are TRBV20-1 and TRBJ2-5; tentative D call: TRBD2 (7 bases). Germline CDR1 and CDR2: DFQATT and SNEGSKA (reference sequence). The length of the CDR3 is 13 residues. CDR3 region: CSFRGASGETQYF. CDR3 DNA sequence: TGCAGCTTCCGGGGGGCTAGCGGAGAGACCCAGTACTTC.

This clonotype was detected a few times. V is TRBV18 and J is TRBJ2-2; no clear D gene. The length of the CDR3 is 15 residues. The V and J ends lost 6 bases and 1 base respectively, with 12 bases between them. The germline V gene encodes CDR1 KGHSH and CDR2 LQKENI. The CDR3 reads CASSTLTGNTGELFF. CDR3 nucleotide sequence: TGTGCCAGCTCTACCCTGACGGGGAACACCGGGGAGCTGTTTTTT.

The CDR3 loop is CASSLGGQGGWQYF. Here the CDR3 DNA reads TGTGCCAGCAGCCTCGGCGGGCAGGGAGGATGGCAGTACTTC. The genes are TRBV7-9 and TRBJ2-7; possibly TRBD2 for D (6 bases). V shed 5 bases and J shed 9 bases, with 20 bases lying between them. The length of the CDR3 is 14 residues. CDR1 is SEHNR and CDR2 is FQNEAQ in the germline V gene (reference sequence). Together with reference TRBV7-9 and TRBJ2-7, the CDR3 gives the full variable domain: DTGVSQNPRHKITKRGQNVTFRCDPISEHNRLYWYRQTLGQGPEFLTYFQNEAQLEKSRLLSDRFSAERPKGSFSTLEIQRTEQGDSAMYLCASSLGGQGGWQYFGPGTRLTVT.

The chain is built from TRBV2 and TRBJ1-6, with 9 bases identical to TRBD1. In germline, CDR1 is SNHLY, CDR2 FYNNEI. The CDR3 loop spans 18 amino acids. V trimming: 7 bases; J trimming: 1 base; junction bases outside the gene matches: 11. The CDR3 DNA follows: TGTGCCAGCAAACTGGGACAGGGCGTCGGTTCCTATAATTCACCCCTCCACTTT. It specifies CASKLGQGVGSYNSPLHF.

This chain uses TRBV30 with TRBJ1-5, with a weak D call TRBD1 (5 bases). Germline CDR1 GTSNPN, CDR2 SVGIG (reference sequence). The length of the CDR3 is 15 residues. Trimming removed 0 bases from V and 5 bases from J, with 14 bases in between. The CDR3 loop reads CAWSVFAGWDQPQHF. The CDR3 DNA reads TGTGCCTGGAGTGTATTTGCAGGGTGGGATCAGCCCCAGCATTTT.

This sequence joins TRBV30 and TRBJ2-3; 11 bases match TRBD2. The V segment lost 2 bases and the J segment 3 bases; nucleotides outside the gene matches: 13. This CDR3 spans 18 amino acids. Per germline, CDR1 GTSNPN and CDR2 SVGIG (reference sequence). For the CDR3, the DNA is TGTGCCTGGAGTCGTGGTAGCGGGGGGGCTTTGAAGACAGATACGCAGTATTTT. Amino acid sequence: CAWSRGSGGALKTDTQYF.

The gene calls are TRBV5-1 and TRBJ2-2; D not resolved. The germline CDR1 and CDR2 sequences are SGHRS and YFSETQ. The V end was cut by 6 bases, the J end by 3 bases, with 12 bases between. CDR3 length: 14 amino acids. The CDR3 region is CASNPIDYTGELFF. In nucleotides, the CDR3 is TGCGCCAGCAACCCGATAGATTACACCGGGGAGCTGTTTTTT.

V gene TRBV2 combines with J gene TRBJ2-3; 11 nucleotides line up with TRBD2. With V trimmed by 8 bases and J by 2 bases, 3 bases remained unmatched. The germline gives CDR1 SNHLY, CDR2 FYNNEI. This CDR3 spans 14 amino acids. The CDR3 reads CASGTSGLTDTQYF. The CDR3 DNA reads TGTGCCAGCGGGACTAGCGGTCTCACAGATACGCAGTATTTT.

This clonotype was found once. The J gene is TRBJ1-4, the V gene TRBV4-1, with D possibly TRBD1 on 5 matching bases. V was cut by 2 bases and J by 0 bases, with 10 bases left in between. This CDR3 comprises 16 residues. From germline, CDR1 is MGHRA and CDR2 YSYEKL. This CDR3 reads CASSQRLTATNEKLFF. CDR3 nucleotides: TGCGCCAGCAGCCAACGATTGACAGCAACTAATGAAAAACTGTTTTTT.

This rearrangement joins TRBV7-9 to TRBJ2-1, with 11 bases fitting TRBD2. With 5 bases clipped from V and 6 bases from J, the junction kept 18 bases outside the gene matches. The CDR3 loop spans 19 amino acids. Germline CDR1 SEHNR, CDR2 FQNEAQ (reference sequence). The CDR3 DNA is TGTGCCAGCAGCCTCCAATGGGGACTGGGGACTAGCGGCGCCAATGAGCAGTTCTTC. Protein: CASSLQWGLGTSGANEQFF.

Only a few counts were recorded for this clonotype. The rearrangement links TRBV12-3 or TRBV12-4 to TRBJ2-3; D is perhaps TRBD1 (6 bases). Trimming cost V 6 bases and J 4 bases, with 11 bases left between them. CDR3 length equals 13 residues. The CDR3 DNA reads TGTGCCAGCAGATTGACAGGTTCAGATACGCAGTATTTT. Its translation is CASRLTGSDTQYF.

This clonotype appeared a few times. The V call is TRBV7-3, the J call TRBJ2-2; D may be TRBD1 or TRBD2 (5 bases each). The germline CDR1 and CDR2 sequences are SGHTA and FQGTGA. V lost 2 bases and J lost 17, with 15 bases in between. The CDR3 contains 12 residues. Written as DNA, the CDR3 is TGTGCCAGCAGCTTAGGTCAATCGGGGCTTTTTTTT. Residues: CASSLGQSGLFF.

The gene calls are TRBV6-2 or TRBV6-3 and TRBJ2-7; a weak D match, TRBD1 (6 bases). Trimming shortened V by 6 bases and J by 0 bases, and 15 bases separated the two germline ends. Germline V lookup: CDR1 MNHEY, CDR2 SVGEGT. The CDR3 loop spans 15 amino acids. The CDR3 bases are TGTGCCAGCAGCCCGCCCACAGGGAGCTCCTACGAGCAGTACTTC. Protein: CASSPPTGSSYEQYF.

The chain carries TRBV5-4 and TRBJ2-5, with D perhaps TRBD1 (6 bases). V was pared by 0 bases and J by 1 base, with 10 bases between. In germline, CDR1 is SGHNT, CDR2 YYREEE (reference sequence). The CDR3 extends over 15 amino acids. The DNA of the CDR3 is TGTGCCAGCAGCTTGGAAACAGGGATCCAAGAGACCCAGTACTTC. It encodes CASSLETGIQETQYF.

The rearrangement uses TRBV6-5 and TRBJ1-2, with D perhaps TRBD1 (6 bases). The V end lost 4 bases, the J end lost 4 bases, and 13 bases lay between the germline ends. The CDR3 loop spans 14 amino acids. Germline V gene data show CDR1 as MNHEY and CDR2 as SVGAGI. In DNA, the CDR3 is TGTGCCAGCAGTTCGACAGGACTCACCTATGGCTACACCTTC. Protein product: CASSSTGLTYGYTF.

The genes are TRBV7-2 and TRBJ2-5; D unclear. CDR3 size: 14 residues. CDR1 and CDR2 (germline): SGHTA, FQGNSA. V shed 5 bases and J shed 6 bases, with 16 bases lying between them. CDR3 DNA: TGTGCCAGCAGCCCCCCCGGATCAAAGAAGACCCAGTACTTC. Translated, it gives CASSPPGSKKTQYF.

This chain links TRBV20-1 with TRBJ2-3, with 9 bases aligning to TRBD2. With 7 bases clipped from V and 3 bases from J, the junction kept 11 bases outside the gene matches. Germline loops: CDR1 DFQATT, CDR2 SNEGSKA (reference sequence). The CDR3 has 15 amino acids. CDR3 bases: TGCAGTGTGCGAAGGAGGCGGGGGGGAACAGATACGCAGTATTTT. Its protein is CSVRRRRGGTDTQYF.

This clonotype was counted once. This chain connects TRBV5-1 to TRBJ1-4; D unclear. Trimming pared 0 bases from V and 6 bases from J, leaving 12 bases between. The V gene's germline CDR1 is SGHRS and CDR2 YFSETQ. This CDR3 spans 15 amino acids. In nucleotides, the CDR3 is TGCGCCAGCAGCTTGGGCCTGTGGGTGGATGAAAAACTGTTTTTT. Amino acids: CASSLGLWVDEKLFF. Full variable domain (rest looked up from reference TRBV5-1 and TRBJ1-4): KAGVTQTPRYLIKTRGQQVTLSCSPISGHRSVSWYQQTPGQGLQFLFEYFSETQRNKGNFPGRFSGRQFSNSRSEMNVSTLELGDSALYLCASSLGLWVDEKLFFGSGTQLSVL.

This clonotype was counted only a few times. The chain uses TRBV4-3 and TRBJ1-4; D call uncertain. The CDR3 contains 16 residues. V lost 0 bases, J lost 6 bases, and 14 bases lay in between. Germline V gene lookup returns CDR1 LGHNA and CDR2 YSLEER. CDR3: CASSQDQLSLDEKLFF. The DNA for the CDR3 is TGCGCCAGCAGCCAAGATCAGCTATCTCTGGATGAAAAACTGTTTTTT.